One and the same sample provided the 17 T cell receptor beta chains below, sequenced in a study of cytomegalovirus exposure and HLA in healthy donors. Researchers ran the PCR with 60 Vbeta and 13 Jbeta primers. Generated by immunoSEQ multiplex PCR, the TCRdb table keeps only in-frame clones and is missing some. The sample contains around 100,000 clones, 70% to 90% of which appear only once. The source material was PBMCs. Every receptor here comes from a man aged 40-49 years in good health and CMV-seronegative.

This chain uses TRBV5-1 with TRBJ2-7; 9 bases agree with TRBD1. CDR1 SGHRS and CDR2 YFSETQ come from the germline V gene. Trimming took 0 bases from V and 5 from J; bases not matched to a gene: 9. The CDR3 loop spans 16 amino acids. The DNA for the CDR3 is TGCGCCAGCAGCTTGGGGATCGGGACAGGGTTTCACGAGCAGTACTTC. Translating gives CASSLGIGTGFHEQYF. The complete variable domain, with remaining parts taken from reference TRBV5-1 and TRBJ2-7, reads KAGVTQTPRYLIKTRGQQVTLSCSPISGHRSVSWYQQTPGQGLQFLFEYFSETQRNKGNFPGRFSGRQFSNSRSEMNVSTLELGDSALYLCASSLGIGTGFHEQYFGPGTRLTVT.

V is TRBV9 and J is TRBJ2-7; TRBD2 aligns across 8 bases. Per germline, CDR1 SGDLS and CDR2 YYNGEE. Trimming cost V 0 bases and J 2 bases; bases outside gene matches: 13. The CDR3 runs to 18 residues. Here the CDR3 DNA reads TGTGCCAGCAGCGTAGCCTCCGCGGGTGCGGGGGGACCCTACGAGCAGTACTTC. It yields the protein CASSVASAGAGGPYEQYF. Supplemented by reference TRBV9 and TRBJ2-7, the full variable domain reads DSGVTQTPKHLITATGQRVTLRCSPRSGDLSVYWYQQSLDQGLQFLIQYYNGEERAKGNILERFSAQQFPDLHSELNLSSLELGDSALYFCASSVASAGAGGPYEQYFGPGTRLTVT.

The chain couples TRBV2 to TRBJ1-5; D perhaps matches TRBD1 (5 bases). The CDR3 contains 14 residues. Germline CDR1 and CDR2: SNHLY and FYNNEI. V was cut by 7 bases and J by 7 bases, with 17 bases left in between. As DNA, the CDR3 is TGTGCCAGCACCGAGGGGAGGGTTTGGCAGCCCCAGCATTTT. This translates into CASTEGRVWQPQHF.

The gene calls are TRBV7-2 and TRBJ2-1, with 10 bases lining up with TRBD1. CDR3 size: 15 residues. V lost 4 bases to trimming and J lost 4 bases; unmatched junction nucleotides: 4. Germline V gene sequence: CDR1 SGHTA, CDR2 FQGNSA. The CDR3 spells CASSSTGGSYNEQFF. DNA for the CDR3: TGTGCCAGCAGCTCGACAGGGGGCAGTTACAATGAGCAGTTCTTC.

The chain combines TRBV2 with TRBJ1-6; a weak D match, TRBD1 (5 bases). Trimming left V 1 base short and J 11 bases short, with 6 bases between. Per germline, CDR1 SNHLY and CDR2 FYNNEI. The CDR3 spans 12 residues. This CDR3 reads CASSEEGAPLHF. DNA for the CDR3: TGTGCCAGCAGTGAAGAAGGGGCACCCCTCCACTTT.

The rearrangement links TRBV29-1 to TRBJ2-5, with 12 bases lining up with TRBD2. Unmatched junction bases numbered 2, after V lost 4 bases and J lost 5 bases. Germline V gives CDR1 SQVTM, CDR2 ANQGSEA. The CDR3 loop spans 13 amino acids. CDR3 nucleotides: TGCAGCGTTGTAACTAGCGGGGGGGAGACCCAGTACTTC. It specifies CSVVTSGGETQYF.

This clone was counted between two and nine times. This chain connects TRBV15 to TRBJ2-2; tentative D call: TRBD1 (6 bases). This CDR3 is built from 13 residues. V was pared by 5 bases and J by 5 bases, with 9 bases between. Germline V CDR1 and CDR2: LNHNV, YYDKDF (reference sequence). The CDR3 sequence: CATSGTGTGELFF. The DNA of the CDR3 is TGTGCCACCAGCGGAACAGGGACCGGGGAGCTGTTTTTT.

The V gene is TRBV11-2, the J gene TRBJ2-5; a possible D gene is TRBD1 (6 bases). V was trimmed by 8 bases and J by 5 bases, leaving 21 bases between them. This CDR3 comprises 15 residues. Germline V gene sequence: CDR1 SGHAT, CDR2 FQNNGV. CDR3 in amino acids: CASRGQPQIRETQYF. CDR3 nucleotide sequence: TGTGCCAGCCGTGGACAGCCGCAAATAAGGGAGACCCAGTACTTC.

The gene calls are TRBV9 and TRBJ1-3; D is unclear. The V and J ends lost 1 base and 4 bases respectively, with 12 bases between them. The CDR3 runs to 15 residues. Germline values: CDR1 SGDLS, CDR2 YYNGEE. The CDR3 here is CASSVFGVSGNTIYF. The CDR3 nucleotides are TGTGCCAGCAGCGTATTCGGGGTTTCAGGAAACACCATATATTTT.

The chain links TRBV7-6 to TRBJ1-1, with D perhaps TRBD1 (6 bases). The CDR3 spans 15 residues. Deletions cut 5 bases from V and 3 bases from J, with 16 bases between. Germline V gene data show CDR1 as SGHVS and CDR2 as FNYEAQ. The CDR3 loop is CASSVQQGRDTEAFF. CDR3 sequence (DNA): TGTGCCAGCAGCGTACAACAGGGTAGGGACACTGAAGCTTTCTTT.

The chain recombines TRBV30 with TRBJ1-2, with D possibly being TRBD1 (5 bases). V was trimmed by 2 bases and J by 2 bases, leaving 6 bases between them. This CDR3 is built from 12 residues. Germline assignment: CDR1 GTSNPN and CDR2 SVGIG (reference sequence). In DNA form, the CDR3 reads TGTGCCTGGAGTAAGGGGAACTATGGCTACACCTTC. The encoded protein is CAWSKGNYGYTF.

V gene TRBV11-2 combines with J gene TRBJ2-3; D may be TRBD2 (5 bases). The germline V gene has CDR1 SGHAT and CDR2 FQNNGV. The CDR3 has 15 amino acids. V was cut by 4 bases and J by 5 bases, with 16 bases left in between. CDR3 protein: CASSSNLIEGDTQYF. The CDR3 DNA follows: TGTGCCAGCAGCTCTAACTTAATTGAGGGAGATACGCAGTATTTT.

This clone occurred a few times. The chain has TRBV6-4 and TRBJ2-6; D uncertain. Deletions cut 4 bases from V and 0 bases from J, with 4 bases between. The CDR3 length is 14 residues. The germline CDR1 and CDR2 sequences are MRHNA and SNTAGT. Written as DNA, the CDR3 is TGTGCCAGCAGTGTGAGCTCTGGGGCCAACGTCCTGACTTTC. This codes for CASSVSSGANVLTF.

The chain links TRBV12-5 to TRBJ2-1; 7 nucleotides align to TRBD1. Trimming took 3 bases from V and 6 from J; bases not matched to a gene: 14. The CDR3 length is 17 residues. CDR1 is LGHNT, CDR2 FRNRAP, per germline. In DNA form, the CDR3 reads TGTGCTAGTGGTTTCTCTTCACCGGGACAGCCCTCCAATGAGCAGTTCTTC. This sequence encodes CASGFSSPGQPSNEQFF.

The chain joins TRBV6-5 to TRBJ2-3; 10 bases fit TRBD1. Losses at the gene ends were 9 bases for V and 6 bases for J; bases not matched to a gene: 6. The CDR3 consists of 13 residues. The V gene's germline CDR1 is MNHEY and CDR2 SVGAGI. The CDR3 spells CASGTGVADTQYF. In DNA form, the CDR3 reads TGTGCCAGTGGGACAGGGGTTGCGGATACGCAGTATTTT.

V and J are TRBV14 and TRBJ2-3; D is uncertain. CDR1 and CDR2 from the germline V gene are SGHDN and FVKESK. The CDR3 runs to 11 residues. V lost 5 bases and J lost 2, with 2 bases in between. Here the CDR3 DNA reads TGTGCCAGCAGCTACACAGATACGCAGTATTTT. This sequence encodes CASSYTDTQYF.

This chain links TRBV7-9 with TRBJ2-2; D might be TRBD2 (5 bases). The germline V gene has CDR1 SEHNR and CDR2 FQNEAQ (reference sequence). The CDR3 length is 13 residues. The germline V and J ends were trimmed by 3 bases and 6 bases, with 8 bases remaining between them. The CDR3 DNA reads TGTGCCAGCAGCTTCCCCGGGGCCGGGGAGCTGTTTTTT. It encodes CASSFPGAGELFF.